This section outlines one TCR beta chain sequence together with its context. Template: tumor biopsy or peripheral blood genomic DNA, roughly 550-6,500 ng per sample. Assay: immunoSEQ multiplex PCR; the TCRdb copy retains only in-frame clones and omits some. The sample records 4,000 to 5,500 clones, about 60% being singletons. This specimen belongs to a study of T cells in tumors after PD-1 blockade. Study context: No patient had prior checkpoint blockade, systemic immunosuppression, or radiotherapy within 4 weeks. During anti-PD-1 treatment, some patients continued daily vismodegib 150 mg.

The V and J ends lost 1 base and 3 bases respectively, with 10 bases between them. The germline V gene encodes CDR1 LNHNV and CDR2 YYDKDF (reference sequence). There are 14 residues in the CDR3. This chain uses TRBV15 with TRBJ2-7; D possibly corresponds to TRBD2 (6 bases). The clonotype originates from a human donor with basal cell carcinoma. Sequencing used tumor tissue, obtained after anti-PD-1 treatment. The CDR3, as DNA: TGTGCCACCAGCAGAGGTGGGGGGAACTACGAGCAGTACTTC. Protein: CATSRGGGNYEQYF. The variable domain in full, completed from reference TRBV15 and TRBJ2-7, reads DAMVIQNPRYQVTQFGKPVTLSCSQTLNHNVMYWYQQKSSQAPKLLFHYYDKDFNNEADTPDNFQSRRPNTSFCFLDIRSPGLGDTAMYLCATSRGGGNYEQYFGPGTRLTVT.